Below, 21 T cell receptor beta chains from the same sample are listed, as sequenced in a study of blood T cell repertoires in COVID-19. Using immunoSEQ multiplex PCR, the repertoire was profiled, and TCRdb retains in-frame clones only, with some absent. This sample has 150,000 to 200,000 clones; 70% to 85% occur once, and the top ten carry approximately 12%. Input material: PBMCs or T cells enriched from blood (not recorded which). These receptors were collected from a man in his fifties who had recovered from COVID-19.

The chain carries TRBV6-5 and TRBJ2-7, with D possibly matching TRBD2 (6 bases). Germline assignment: CDR1 MNHEY and CDR2 SVGAGI. The CDR3 totals 15 residues. The ends were cut back, 5 bases at V and 3 bases at J, with 17 bases in the middle. CDR3 protein: CASSPQAGGFYEQYF. The CDR3, as DNA: TGTGCCAGCAGTCCCCAAGCGGGCGGCTTCTACGAGCAGTACTTC.

This clone was counted once. An end of the junction differs from the germline gene, which may be a read error. The chain joins TRBV3-1 (or the pseudogene TRBV3-2) to TRBJ2-2; 7 bases map to TRBD2. CDR3 length equals 16 residues. Per the germline V gene, CDR1 is LGHDT and CDR2 is YNNKEL (reference sequence). CDR3 coding DNA: TGTGCCAGCAGCCATCCTCGGGGGGTGAACACCGAGGAGCTGTTTTTT. Residues: CASSHPRGVNTEELFF.

This clone appeared once. The CDR3 DNA follows: TGTGCCAGTTCTCCGGGGGACAGGGAGCACGAGCAGTACTTC. Its protein product is CASSPGDREHEQYF. The chain carries TRBV19 and TRBJ2-7, with 9 bases that match TRBD1. The CDR3 spans 14 residues. Germline V gene data show CDR1 as LNHDA and CDR2 as SQIVND (reference sequence). The V and J ends lost 8 bases and 5 bases, in that order; junction bases with no gene match: 10.

This sequence joins TRBV27 and TRBJ2-7, with D tentatively TRBD2 (5 bases). The CDR3 consists of 15 residues. Germline V gene lookup returns CDR1 MNHEY and CDR2 SMNVEV (reference sequence). Trimming took 5 bases from V and 2 from J, leaving 16 bases between them. The CDR3 DNA is TGTGCCAGCAGTCCCCCCGGCGGGCGCGCCTACGAGCAGTACTTC. This gives the protein CASSPPGGRAYEQYF.

The chain uses TRBV15 and TRBJ1-5; D possibly corresponds to TRBD1 (6 bases). V lost 5 bases and J lost 11, with 22 bases in between. Germline-derived CDR1 and CDR2 are LNHNV and YYDKDF (reference sequence). The CDR3 covers 15 residues. This chain's CDR3 is CATSGSRGAQSAQHF. The CDR3 bases are TGTGCCACCAGCGGCTCCCGGGGGGCTCAATCAGCCCAGCATTTT.

The sample holds one count of this clone. CDR3 in amino acids: CATSEYRNTGELFF. The CDR3 nucleotides read TGTGCCACCAGTGAATATAGAAACACCGGGGAGCTGTTTTTT. The rearrangement uses TRBV24-1 and TRBJ2-2, with D uncertain. Germline values: CDR1 KGHDR, CDR2 SFDVKD. V gave up 4 bases and J gave up 2 bases, with 7 bases separating them. This CDR3 contains 14 residues.

The chain has TRBV4-1 and TRBJ1-3; the match to TRBD1 covers 9 bases. The CDR3 length is 18 residues. Per germline, CDR1 MGHRA and CDR2 YSYEKL. V lost 3 bases and J lost 0; bases outside the gene matches: 9. The CDR3 is CASSHYPGQGNSGNTIYF. CDR3 sequence (DNA): TGCGCCAGCAGCCATTACCCGGGACAGGGTAACTCTGGAAACACCATATATTTT.

This CDR3 reads CASSFPWGRDSTYEQYF. As DNA, the CDR3 is TGTGCCAGCAGTTTTCCATGGGGGCGCGATAGCACCTACGAGCAGTACTTC. V and J are TRBV28 and TRBJ2-7; maybe TRBD1 (6 bases). Germline lookup yields CDR1 MDHEN and CDR2 SYDVKM. The CDR3 totals 17 residues. Trimming shortened V by 3 bases and J by 2 bases, and 20 bases separated the two germline ends. Combining the CDR3 with reference TRBV28 and TRBJ2-7 gives the whole variable domain DVKVTQSSRYLVKRTGEKVFLECVQDMDHENMFWYRQDPGLGLRLIYFSYDVKMKEKGDIPEGYSVSREKKERFSLILESASTNQTSMYLCASSFPWGRDSTYEQYFGPGTRLTVT.

The sample holds a few counts of this clone. This chain connects TRBV5-1 to TRBJ1-4, with TRBD1 identical over 12 bases. The CDR3 has 16 amino acids. Germline V gives CDR1 SGHRS, CDR2 YFSETQ. The junction had 11 bases not matched to a gene; V was cut back by 2 bases and J by 12 bases. The DNA of the CDR3 is TGCGCCAGCAGCTTTCAAACCGGGACAGGGGGCGTAGAACTGTTTTTT. Its protein product is CASSFQTGTGGVELFF.

J is TRBJ1-3 and V is TRBV6-5; no firm D call. Trimming removed 0 bases from V and 1 base from J, with 10 bases in between. Germline V CDR1 and CDR2: MNHEY, SVGAGI. The CDR3 has 16 amino acids. CDR3 region: CASSYSRRTSGNTIYF. The CDR3 DNA follows: TGTGCCAGCAGTTACTCGAGACGGACTTCTGGAAACACCATATATTTT.

J is TRBJ1-3 and V is TRBV6-6; no reliable D call. V was trimmed by 7 bases and J by 4 bases, leaving 20 bases between them. The CDR3 is 16 amino acids. CDR1 is MNHNY, CDR2 SVGAGI, per germline (reference sequence). The CDR3 nucleotides are TGTGCCAGCACCAACTGGAGCGGGGTGGGCGGAAACACCATATATTTT. This translates into CASTNWSGVGGNTIYF.

The chain uses TRBV4-2 and TRBJ1-2; D perhaps matches TRBD1 (6 bases). Trimming removed 8 bases at V and 2 bases at J, with 9 bases between. The germline CDR1 and CDR2 sequences are LGHNA and YNFKEQ. The CDR3 is 12 amino acids. The CDR3 DNA reads TGTGCCAGCGGAAGGGGGAACTATGGCTACACCTTC. It codes for CASGRGNYGYTF.

The chain links TRBV6-6 to TRBJ1-2; 8 nucleotides agree with TRBD1. Trimming took 6 bases from V and 4 from J; bases not matched to a gene: 7. The germline V gene has CDR1 MNHNY and CDR2 SVGAGI (reference sequence). This CDR3 contains 14 residues. CDR3 sequence (DNA): TGTGCCAGCAGGCCAGGGGGCCTCGGCTATGGCTACACCTTC. It translates to CASRPGGLGYGYTF.

A word on this clone: One junction end disagrees with the germline gene, perhaps due to a read error. V is TRBV5-8 and J is TRBJ1-4; D not resolved. The germline V gene has CDR1 SGHTS and CDR2 YDEGEE. This CDR3 region has 15 residues. CDR3 sequence (DNA): TGTGCCGGCAGCCTCACCGGCCGACTTAATGAAAAACTGTTTTTT. Translation: CAGSLTGRLNEKLFF. Complete variable domain (other parts from reference TRBV5-8 and TRBJ1-4): EAGVTQSPTHLIKTRGQQATLRCSPISGHTSVYWYQQALGLGLQFLLWYDEGEERNRGNFPPRFSGRQFPNYSSELNVNALELEDSALYLCAGSLTGRLNEKLFFGSGTQLSVL.

This chain uses TRBV7-9 with TRBJ2-7, with D perhaps matching TRBD1 (5 bases). V was shortened by 2 bases and J by 1 base, with 9 bases between the two germline ends. CDR3 length: 14 amino acids. The germline CDR1 and CDR2 sequences are SEHNR and FQNEAQ (reference sequence). CDR3 region: CASSLQGQSYEQYF. CDR3 coding DNA: TGTGCCAGCAGCTTACAGGGCCAGTCCTACGAGCAGTACTTC.

The chain joins TRBV9 to TRBJ1-6; D is uncertain. The germline CDR1 and CDR2 sequences are SGDLS and YYNGEE. The CDR3 runs to 14 residues. The V gene lost 3 bases and the J gene lost 10 bases, with 14 bases spanning the gap. The CDR3 here is CASSANTPTSPLHF. The CDR3 nucleotides are TGTGCCAGCAGCGCGAATACGCCCACATCACCCCTCCACTTT.

This chain links TRBV9 with TRBJ2-1; 8 bases are shared with TRBD2. CDR1 and CDR2 from the germline V gene are SGDLS and YYNGEE. The ends lost 0 bases at V and 3 bases at J; junction bases unmatched: 5. The CDR3 length is 16 residues. This chain's CDR3 is CASSVGLAGSYNEQFF. In DNA, the CDR3 is TGTGCCAGCAGCGTAGGATTAGCGGGGAGCTACAATGAGCAGTTCTTC.

This chain links TRBV4-3 with TRBJ1-2; no firm D call. CDR1 is LGHNA, CDR2 YSLEER, per germline. Trimming took 0 bases from V and 1 from J, leaving 9 bases between them. The CDR3 runs to 15 residues. The CDR3 DNA is TGCGCCAGCAGCCAAGACCGGGGATATAACTATGGCTACACCTTC. This codes for CASSQDRGYNYGYTF.

The chain joins TRBV7-9 to TRBJ2-1; 10 nucleotides align to TRBD2. The length of the CDR3 is 15 residues. Germline loops: CDR1 SEHNR, CDR2 FQNEAQ (reference sequence). V dropped 2 bases and J dropped 5; count of bases not matched to a gene: 3. CDR3 coding DNA: TGTGCCAGCAGCTTACGAGCGGGGGGGGACAATGAGCAGTTCTTC. It encodes CASSLRAGGDNEQFF.

The chain is built from TRBV21-1 and TRBJ1-1. TRBV21-1 is termed a pseudogene. CDR3 length: 11 amino acids. CDR3 coding DNA: TGTGCCAGCAGCCTACGGACTGAAGCTTTCTTT. Amino acid sequence: CASSLRTEAFF.

The rearrangement joins TRBV4-1 to TRBJ2-1, with D possibly TRBD2 on 7 matching bases. The germline CDR1 and CDR2 sequences are MGHRA and YSYEKL. This CDR3 has 15 residues. V lost 8 bases and J lost 1, with 15 bases in between. CDR3 loop: CASHKGGGSYNEQFF. The DNA for the CDR3 is TGCGCCAGCCATAAAGGGGGGGGGTCCTACAATGAGCAGTTCTTC.